Below are 20 T cell receptor beta chains sequenced from a single sample in a study of blood T cell repertoires in COVID-19. This table comes from immunoSEQ multiplex PCR, and its TCRdb copy is limited to in-frame clones, with some not included. This sample carries more than 20,000 clones, 90% of them seen once, and the ten largest clones take roughly 10%. The sample taken for sequencing was peripheral blood. The receptors were sampled from a man aged 65 to 79 with acute or convalescent COVID-19.

The rearrangement links TRBV18 to TRBJ1-3; D remains unclear. Germline CDR1 reads KGHSH; CDR2 reads LQKENI. The CDR3 sequence is 14 residues long. V was cut by 6 bases and J by 0 bases, with 9 bases left in between. The CDR3 DNA reads as TGTGCCAGCTCGTGGGCAGACTCTGGAAACACCATATATTTT. The encoded protein is CASSWADSGNTIYF.

This rearrangement joins TRBV7-9 to TRBJ1-2; the D gene is possibly TRBD1 (5 bases). The germline CDR1 and CDR2 sequences are SEHNR and FQNEAQ (reference sequence). Trimming stripped 2 bases from V and 3 bases from J, with 16 bases between. This CDR3 comprises 16 residues. The CDR3 DNA is TGTGCCAGCAGCTTAATAGTATGGGGCGCGGACTATGGCTACACCTTC. Its protein product is CASSLIVWGADYGYTF.

This sequence joins TRBV7-3 and TRBJ2-1; possibly TRBD1 for D (6 bases). The germline V gene encodes CDR1 SGHTA and CDR2 FQGTGA. V was cut by 5 bases and J by 6 bases, with 17 bases left in between. The CDR3 length is 15 residues. The CDR3 region is CASSRPEGQSNEQFF. CDR3 in DNA: TGTGCCAGCAGCCGACCCGAGGGACAATCCAATGAGCAGTTCTTC.

The V and J genes are TRBV11-3 and TRBJ2-2; D is unclear. The germline gives CDR1 SGHNT, CDR2 YENEEA. V dropped 6 bases and J dropped 4 bases, with 12 bases sitting between them. The CDR3 extends over 14 amino acids. CDR3 residues: CASRARSGTGELFF. The CDR3 DNA reads TGTGCCAGCAGGGCAAGATCGGGCACCGGGGAGCTGTTTTTT.

The chain employs TRBV18 and TRBJ1-2; 11 nucleotides align to TRBD1. Trimming cost V 10 bases and J 3 bases; bases outside gene matches: 4. The CDR3 covers 13 residues. The germline V gene encodes CDR1 KGHSH and CDR2 LQKENI. The CDR3 is CATGQGADYGYTF. DNA for the CDR3: TGTGCCACCGGACAGGGGGCGGACTATGGCTACACCTTC.

The chain combines TRBV7-9 with TRBJ2-1; D might be TRBD2 (6 bases). The V and J ends lost 1 base and 8 bases respectively, with 12 bases between them. CDR3 length equals 14 residues. Per germline, CDR1 SEHNR and CDR2 FQNEAQ (reference sequence). The CDR3 loop is CASSLEKRADEQFF. CDR3 coding DNA: TGTGCCAGCAGCTTAGAGAAGCGGGCCGATGAGCAGTTCTTC.

V usage is TRBV6-5 and J usage is TRBJ2-7; tentative D call: TRBD1 (6 bases). Trimming shortened V by 2 bases and J by 0 bases, and 8 bases separated the two germline ends. Per the germline V gene, CDR1 is MNHEY and CDR2 is SVGAGI. The CDR3 length is 14 residues. The CDR3 protein is CASSYQGSSYEQYF. The CDR3, as DNA: TGTGCCAGCAGTTACCAGGGGAGCTCCTACGAGCAGTACTTC.

This clone was picked up one time. This sequence joins TRBV27 and TRBJ1-2; 9 positions agree with TRBD1. The CDR3 runs 13 residues. Germline trimming cut 5 bases from V and 6 bases from J; bases unmatched to any gene: 4. Germline V gene sequence: CDR1 MNHEY, CDR2 SMNVEV (reference sequence). The CDR3 loop reads CASSLQGANGYTF. In DNA form, the CDR3 reads TGTGCCAGCAGTCTACAGGGGGCTAATGGCTACACCTTC.

The rearrangement joins TRBV5-4 to TRBJ1-2; the D gene is possibly TRBD1 (6 bases). The CDR3 extends over 15 amino acids. V lost 4 bases and J 4 bases, leaving 17 bases between the germline ends. Germline CDR1 and CDR2: SGHNT and YYREEE (reference sequence). Here the CDR3 DNA reads TGTGCCAGCAGCATTACAGGGTCGCCATTCTATGGCTACACCTTC. Translation: CASSITGSPFYGYTF.

The J gene is TRBJ2-5, the V gene TRBV2, with no clear D. CDR1 and CDR2 from the germline V gene are SNHLY and FYNNEI. V lost 7 bases, J lost 10 bases, and 10 bases lay in between. The CDR3 runs to 10 residues. CDR3 sequence reads: CASKSQDQYF. Written as DNA, the CDR3 is TGTGCCAGCAAATCCCAGGACCAGTACTTC. The full variable domain, rest sourced from reference TRBV2 and TRBJ2-5, is EPEVTQTPSHQVTQMGQEVILRCVPISNHLYFYWYRQILGQKVEFLVSFYNNEISEKSEIFDDQFSVERPDGSNFTLKIRSTKLEDSAMYFCASKSQDQYFGPGTRLLVL.

The chain links TRBV6-1 to TRBJ2-1; 7 bases map to TRBD2. The ends lost 9 bases at V and 3 bases at J; junction bases unmatched: 11. Germline V gene sequence: CDR1 MNHNS, CDR2 SASEGT. The CDR3 totals 15 residues. This CDR3 reads CASSLTGGVYNEQFF. The CDR3 DNA reads as TGTGCCAGTTCGTTAACGGGGGGAGTCTACAATGAGCAGTTCTTC.

J is TRBJ2-7 and V is TRBV28; TRBD1 might be the D (6 bases). The CDR3 runs 16 residues. Germline loops: CDR1 MDHEN, CDR2 SYDVKM. The V end lost 5 bases, the J end lost 0 bases, and 17 bases lay between the germline ends. CDR3 loop: CASSPTEGVSSYEQYF. The CDR3 coding sequence is TGTGCCAGCAGTCCCACTGAGGGGGTTAGCTCCTACGAGCAGTACTTC. The entire variable domain, with the rest obtained from reference TRBV28 and TRBJ2-7, is as follows: DVKVTQSSRYLVKRTGEKVFLECVQDMDHENMFWYRQDPGLGLRLIYFSYDVKMKEKGDIPEGYSVSREKKERFSLILESASTNQTSMYLCASSPTEGVSSYEQYFGPGTRLTVT.

The chain combines TRBV5-4 with TRBJ1-1, with D tentatively TRBD1 (6 bases). The CDR3 sequence is 13 residues long. Per germline, CDR1 SGHNT and CDR2 YYREEE (reference sequence). Between the trimmed V and J ends, which lost 6 bases and 1 base, there was a span of 10 bases. This CDR3 is CASTRGGNTEAFF. The CDR3 region has the DNA TGTGCCAGCACCCGAGGGGGGAACACTGAAGCTTTCTTT.

The chain employs TRBV6-1 and TRBJ2-1, with a tentative D call TRBD1 (6 bases). The CDR3 contains 14 residues. Germline values: CDR1 MNHNS, CDR2 SASEGT. The ends were cut back, 3 bases at V and 4 bases at J, with 10 bases in the middle. The DNA of the CDR3 is TGTGCCAGCAGTGAGCCAGGGGAGTACAATGAGCAGTTCTTC. Its translation: CASSEPGEYNEQFF.

This chain connects TRBV6-5 to TRBJ2-7, with 7 bases that match TRBD2. Trimming removed 5 bases from V and 4 bases from J; junction bases left unmatched: 8. Germline CDR1 is MNHEY and CDR2 is SVGAGI. The CDR3 has 14 amino acids. The CDR3 DNA reads as TGTGCCAGCAGTATAGGACTAGGGGTGTACGAGCAGTACTTC. It yields the protein CASSIGLGVYEQYF.

The chain combines TRBV5-6 with TRBJ1-2, with D perhaps TRBD1 (6 bases). CDR1 and CDR2 from the germline V gene are SGHDT and YYEEEE. V lost 5 bases and J 8 bases, leaving 22 bases between the germline ends. There are 15 residues in the CDR3. This CDR3 is CASRLVLRQADGYTF. DNA of the CDR3: TGTGCCAGCAGACTCGTTCTAAGACAGGCGGACGGCTACACCTTC.

The genes are TRBV19 and TRBJ2-7; D uncertain. There are 14 residues in the CDR3. Between the trimmed V and J ends, which lost 10 bases and 0 bases, there was a span of 16 bases. In germline, CDR1 is LNHDA, CDR2 SQIVND (reference sequence). CDR3 in DNA: TGTGCCACCAAGTTCAATACGGGCTCCTACGAGCAGTACTTC. Amino acid sequence: CATKFNTGSYEQYF. The entire variable domain, with the rest obtained from reference TRBV19 and TRBJ2-7, is as follows: DGGITQSPKYLFRKEGQNVTLSCEQNLNHDAMYWYRQDPGQGLRLIYYSQIVNDFQKGDIAEGYSVSREKKESFPLTVTSAQKNPTAFYLCATKFNTGSYEQYFGPGTRLTVT.

The chain's CDR3 is CASSLMEGDGYTF. In DNA form, the CDR3 reads TGTGCCAGCAGCTTAATGGAGGGAGATGGCTACACCTTC. This sequence joins TRBV7-2 and TRBJ1-2; no clear D gene. V shed 2 bases and J shed 6 bases, with 10 bases lying between them. CDR1 is SGHTA and CDR2 is FQGNSA in the germline V gene. CDR3 size: 13 residues. Combining the CDR3 with reference TRBV7-2 and TRBJ1-2 gives the whole variable domain GAGVSQSPSNKVTEKGKDVELRCDPISGHTALYWYRQSLGQGLEFLIYFQGNSAPDKSGLPSDRFSAERTGGSVSTLTIQRTQQEDSAVYLCASSLMEGDGYTFGSGTRLTVV.

The CDR3 sequence: CASSPRQASNSPLHF. CDR3 nucleotides: TGTGCCAGCAGTCCCCGCCAGGCATCAAATTCACCCCTCCACTTT. The V and J genes are TRBV2 and TRBJ1-6; the D is unclear. Germline-derived CDR1 and CDR2 are SNHLY and FYNNEI. The CDR3 is 15 amino acids. V lost 5 bases and J lost 7, with 15 bases in between. The full variable domain, completed using reference TRBV2 and TRBJ1-6, is EPEVTQTPSHQVTQMGQEVILRCVPISNHLYFYWYRQILGQKVEFLVSFYNNEISEKSEIFDDQFSVERPDGSNFTLKIRSTKLEDSAMYFCASSPRQASNSPLHFGNGTRLTVT.

The gene calls are TRBV20-1 and TRBJ1-1; D remains ambiguous. Trimming removed 0 bases from V and 5 bases from J, with 4 bases in between. The CDR3 runs 11 residues. The germline V gene has CDR1 DFQATT and CDR2 SNEGSKA (reference sequence). For the CDR3, the DNA is TGCAGTGCTAGAGATTATACTGAAGCTTTCTTT. The encoded protein is CSARDYTEAFF.